The 13 T cell receptor beta chains presented below share a single source sample, sequenced in a study of T cell responses to AZD1222 COVID-19 vaccine. Libraries were prepared by immunoSEQ multiplex PCR; TCRdb keeps only in-frame clonotypes and omits some of them. The data contain 95,000 to 150,000 clones, around 91% of them seen just once; the ten biggest clones take up approximately 1.5%. The sample was peripheral blood, taken on day 0 of AZD1222 vaccination. These receptors were taken from an adult in good health.

V usage is TRBV4-3 and J usage is TRBJ2-1; 11 positions match TRBD1. In germline, CDR1 is LGHNA, CDR2 YSLEER. The V gene end was trimmed by 3 bases and the J gene end by 8 bases; junction bases not matched to a gene: 12. This CDR3 has 17 residues. The CDR3 DNA follows: TGCGCCAGCAGCCAGGGCTCGGGGACAGGGGGTATGCATGAGCAGTTCTTC. It yields the protein CASSQGSGTGGMHEQFF.

The chain combines TRBV7-9 with TRBJ1-6; D not resolved. Trimming took off 1 base at V and 1 base at J, with 8 bases between the two ends. CDR3 length: 16 amino acids. The germline gives CDR1 SEHNR, CDR2 FQNEAQ (reference sequence). Written as DNA, the CDR3 is TGTGCCAGCAGCTTAGGGCAGAGATCCTATAATTCACCCCTCCACTTT. It codes for CASSLGQRSYNSPLHF.

V and J are TRBV7-9 and TRBJ1-2, with D possibly matching TRBD1 (5 bases). Between the trimmed V and J ends, which lost 5 bases and 0 bases, there was a span of 10 bases. Germline loops: CDR1 SEHNR, CDR2 FQNEAQ (reference sequence). The CDR3 consists of 14 residues. The CDR3 sequence: CASSPKGPNYGYTF. CDR3 coding DNA: TGTGCCAGCAGCCCAAAGGGGCCTAACTATGGCTACACCTTC.

The chain couples TRBV2 to TRBJ2-3; TRBD1 aligns across 9 bases. The ends lost 7 bases at V and 6 bases at J; junction bases unmatched: 8. Germline loops: CDR1 SNHLY, CDR2 FYNNEI. There are 14 residues in the CDR3. The CDR3 loop reads CASTTDRGLDTQYF. Here the CDR3 DNA reads TGTGCCAGCACCACGGACAGGGGTTTGGATACGCAGTATTTT.

The chain combines TRBV11-2 with TRBJ1-2; D remains unclear. CDR3 length: 14 amino acids. V lost 7 bases, J lost 10 bases, and 22 bases lay in between. Germline V gives CDR1 SGHAT, CDR2 FQNNGV. The CDR3 sequence is CASTQTAGARNYTF. The CDR3 DNA sequence: TGTGCCAGCACCCAAACGGCAGGAGCCCGCAACTACACCTTC.

V usage is TRBV29-1 and J usage is TRBJ1-1, with 11 bases lining up with TRBD1. The CDR3 contains 13 residues. Germline CDR1 reads SQVTM; CDR2 reads ANQGSEA. J gave up 7 bases and V 6 bases, and 7 bases lay outside the gene matches. CDR3 nucleotides: TGCAGCGTCGCGGGACAGGGGGACCTTGAAGCTTTCTTT. Residues: CSVAGQGDLEAFF.

V is TRBV15 and J is TRBJ2-1; no clear D. This CDR3 has 12 residues. Trimming cost V 0 bases and J 7 bases, with 4 bases left between them. The germline V gene has CDR1 LNHNV and CDR2 YYDKDF (reference sequence). CDR3 coding DNA: TGTGCCACCAGCAGAGATTGGAATGAGCAGTTCTTC. Translated, it gives CATSRDWNEQFF.

This rearrangement joins TRBV10-3 to TRBJ1-6; D ambiguous. V dropped 5 bases and J dropped 0 bases, with 8 bases sitting between them. Germline assignment: CDR1 ENHRY and CDR2 SYGVKD. The length of the CDR3 is 15 residues. The CDR3 bases are TGTGCCATCAGTCGACTTTCCTCCTATAATTCACCCCTCCACTTT. This translates into CAISRLSSYNSPLHF.

V usage is TRBV6-5 and J usage is TRBJ1-1, with 8 positions matching TRBD1. The germline V gene encodes CDR1 MNHEY and CDR2 SVGAGI. Trimming removed 5 bases from V and 5 bases from J; junction bases left unmatched: 7. The CDR3 is 14 residues long. The CDR3 DNA is TGTGCCAGCAGTCCCAATTGGGACAGGACTGAAGCTTTCTTT. This encodes CASSPNWDRTEAFF.

The rearrangement links TRBV29-1 to TRBJ2-7; TRBD1 is a possible D gene (6 bases). The CDR3 extends over 16 amino acids. V lost 5 bases, J lost 1 base, and 21 bases lay in between. In germline, CDR1 is SQVTM, CDR2 ANQGSEA. The CDR3 region is CSVRGTRTGKSYEQYF. The CDR3 nucleotides are TGCAGCGTTAGGGGGACCAGAACAGGGAAGTCCTACGAGCAGTACTTC.

This chain joins TRBV30 and TRBJ1-5; D unresolved. From germline, CDR1 is GTSNPN and CDR2 SVGIG (reference sequence). Trimming removed 5 bases from V and 8 bases from J, with 13 bases in between. The CDR3 extends over 12 amino acids. The CDR3: CAWDMAGKPQHF. CDR3 nucleotide sequence: TGTGCCTGGGATATGGCCGGGAAGCCCCAGCATTTT.

V usage is TRBV7-9 and J usage is TRBJ2-1; 15 bases align to TRBD2. V gave up 6 bases and J gave up 8 bases; unmatched junction bases: 5. Per germline, CDR1 SEHNR and CDR2 FQNEAQ (reference sequence). This CDR3 comprises 15 residues. CDR3 residues: CASSRGLAGGYEQFF. The CDR3 DNA sequence: TGTGCCAGCAGTCGGGGACTAGCGGGGGGCTATGAGCAGTTCTTC.

The rearrangement links TRBV6-2 or TRBV6-3 to TRBJ1-2; 9 nucleotides match TRBD1. V was pared by 6 bases and J by 7 bases, with 9 bases of the junction left unmatched. The CDR3 loop spans 14 amino acids. Germline V gene data show CDR1 as MNHEY and CDR2 as SVGEGT. CDR3 nucleotide sequence: TGTGCCAGCAGCCCCCGGGACAGGGCGGCTGGCTACACCTTC. This translates into CASSPRDRAAGYTF.